This TCR beta chain emerged from a study of immune heterogeneity within non-small cell lung tumors. In the study overall: 4 squamous cell carcinomas, roughly eleven non-squamous carcinomas and 1 not otherwise specified made up the tumors.

Germline V gives CDR1 SEHNR, CDR2 FQNEAQ (reference sequence). This CDR3 comprises 14 residues. V lost 5 bases and J lost 0, with 11 bases in between. The authors amplified TCR beta CDR3 by multiplex PCR with 32 V and 13 J primers. TCRdb recomputed calls from the multiplex PCR reads with MiXCR, one row per CDR3 protein. The data hold some 31,000 distinct CDR3 sequences, with about 30% observed a single time. Template material for each sample was around 630 ng of bulk tumor genomic DNA. Surgeons took several biopsies per primary tumor, spaced far apart, during surgery. Curative surgical treatment was performed in patients who had newly diagnosed, untreated non-small cell lung cancer. Study conclusions and caveats: Individual patients' high-frequency T-cell receptor beta clonotypes were largely distinct from one another. Recurrence of the same dominant CDR3 beta clonotypes was seen across tumor sites within a patient, and site-unique high-frequency clones were present alongside them.

Turning to this clonotype: What it recognizes is unknown.

The sample taken for sequencing was lung tumor tissue. The genes are TRBV7-9 and TRBJ2-7; tentative D call: TRBD1 (6 bases). The receptor's source is a man aged 35 to 55 with non-small cell lung cancer. The CDR3 sequence is CASSVRTVSYEQYF. CDR3 DNA: TGTGCCAGCAGCGTCCGGACAGTCTCCTACGAGCAGTACTTC.